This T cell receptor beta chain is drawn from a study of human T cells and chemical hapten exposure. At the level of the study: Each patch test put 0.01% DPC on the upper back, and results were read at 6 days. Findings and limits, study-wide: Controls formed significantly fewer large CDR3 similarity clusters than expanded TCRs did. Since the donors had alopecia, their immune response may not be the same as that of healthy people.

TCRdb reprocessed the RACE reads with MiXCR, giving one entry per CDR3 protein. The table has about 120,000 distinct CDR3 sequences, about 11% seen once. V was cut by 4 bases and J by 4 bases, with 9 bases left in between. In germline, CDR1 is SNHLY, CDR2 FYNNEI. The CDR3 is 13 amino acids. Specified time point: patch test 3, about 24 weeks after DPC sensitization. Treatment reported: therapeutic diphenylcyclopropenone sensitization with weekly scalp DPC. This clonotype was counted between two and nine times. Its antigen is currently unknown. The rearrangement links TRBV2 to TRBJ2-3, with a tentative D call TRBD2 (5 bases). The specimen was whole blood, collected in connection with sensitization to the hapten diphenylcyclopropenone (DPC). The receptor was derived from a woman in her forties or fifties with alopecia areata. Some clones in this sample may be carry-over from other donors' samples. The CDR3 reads CASSVVGADTQYF. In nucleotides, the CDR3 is TGTGCCAGCAGTGTAGTCGGGGCAGATACGCAGTATTTT.